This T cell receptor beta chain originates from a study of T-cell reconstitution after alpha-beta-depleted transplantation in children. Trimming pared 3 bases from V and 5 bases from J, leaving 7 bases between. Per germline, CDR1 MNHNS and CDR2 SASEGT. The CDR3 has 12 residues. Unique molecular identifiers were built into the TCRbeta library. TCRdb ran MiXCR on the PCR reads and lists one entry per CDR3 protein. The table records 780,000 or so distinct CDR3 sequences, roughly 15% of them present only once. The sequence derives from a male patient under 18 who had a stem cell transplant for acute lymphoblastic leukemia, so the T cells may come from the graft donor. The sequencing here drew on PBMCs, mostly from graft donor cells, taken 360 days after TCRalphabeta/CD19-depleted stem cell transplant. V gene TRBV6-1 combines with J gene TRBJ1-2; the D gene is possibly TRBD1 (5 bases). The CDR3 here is CASSEGEYGYTF. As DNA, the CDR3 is TGTGCCAGCAGTGAGGGGGAGTATGGCTACACCTTC.